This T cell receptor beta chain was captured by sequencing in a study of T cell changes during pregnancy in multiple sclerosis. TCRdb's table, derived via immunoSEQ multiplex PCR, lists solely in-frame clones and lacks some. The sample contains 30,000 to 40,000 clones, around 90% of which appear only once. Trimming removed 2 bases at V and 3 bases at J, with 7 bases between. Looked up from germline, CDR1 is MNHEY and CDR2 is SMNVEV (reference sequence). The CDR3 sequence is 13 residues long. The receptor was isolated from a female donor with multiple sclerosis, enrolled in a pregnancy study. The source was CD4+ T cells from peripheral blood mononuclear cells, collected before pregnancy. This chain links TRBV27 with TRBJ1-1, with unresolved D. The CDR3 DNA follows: TGTGCCAGCAGTTTAGGGAGGGACACTGAAGCTTTCTTT. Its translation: CASSLGRDTEAFF.